This T cell receptor (beta chain) was identified during a study of T cell responses to AZD1222 COVID-19 vaccine. Trimming took off 3 bases at V and 5 bases at J, with 16 bases between the two ends. The germline CDR1 and CDR2 sequences are LNHDA and SQIVND (reference sequence). The CDR3 sequence is 15 residues long. Study observations and caveats: At study baseline, merely five or six AZD1222 recipients were seropositive.

In the case of this clone: The target antigen is unknown.

Measured with immunoSEQ multiplex PCR; TCRdb has only the in-frame clones, and not every one. The sample has roughly 150,000 clones, around 91% seen once. The receptor comes from an adult who received the AZD1222 COVID-19 vaccine. The genes are TRBV19 and TRBJ1-2; possibly TRBD1 for D (5 bases). This sample comprised peripheral blood, obtained 28 days after the second AZD1222 dose. Here the CDR3 DNA reads TGTGCCAGTAGTATGCAGGGAGGTCTTCCATATGGCTACACCTTC. Amino acid sequence: CASSMQGGLPYGYTF.